This T cell receptor beta chain is drawn from a study of regulatory T cells in long-lasting Graves disease. With iRepertoire HTBI primers and Arm-PCR of CDR3 regions, TCR beta libraries were built. The authors' processing: Samples collectively showed some 60 TRBV and more than 12 TRBJ segments. A single record per CDR3 protein comes from TCRdb applying MiXCR to the multiplex PCR reads. In this record, the V and J calls reflect TCRdb's handling and not the investigators' own analysis. Among about 430,000 distinct CDR3 sequences listed, roughly 23% were seen once. This CDR3 comprises 16 residues. Germline V gene sequence: CDR1 SGHVS, CDR2 FQNEAQ. Between the trimmed V and J ends, which lost 4 bases and 7 bases, there was a span of 23 bases. Study-wide results and limits: The TCR repertoire of persistent Graves' patients was less diverse than that of newly diagnosed ones. The number of shared public clonotypes was higher in persistent patients (around 2,700) than new patients (more than 850).

Time point specified: persistent/refractory GD, antithyroid drugs over 5 years with positive TRAb. Extracted RNA from PBMCs served as the source of the TCR library. A roughly 8.3-milliliter sample of peripheral blood was drawn into EDTA tubes. This clonotype was seen repeatedly, ten times or more. What it binds is not known. The genes are TRBV7-8 and TRBJ2-7; D may be TRBD1 or TRBD2 (6 bases each). This clonotype was obtained from a female donor with Graves disease. This material consisted of peripheral blood mononuclear cells (PBMCs), taken when the disease was refractory, from a patient treated with antithyroid drugs. The CDR3 coding sequence is TGTGCCAGCAGCTCCACCCTGTTACAGGGACGGGGGGAGCAGTACTTC. This encodes CASSSTLLQGRGEQYF. Together with reference TRBV7-8 and TRBJ2-7, the CDR3 gives the full variable domain: GAGVSQSPRYKVAKRGQDVALRCDPISGHVSLFWYQQALGQGPEFLTYFQNEAQLDKSGLPSDRFFAERPEGSVSTLKIQRTQQEDSAVYLCASSSTLLQGRGEQYFGPGTRLTVT.